These 27 T cell receptor beta chains were sequenced from one sample in a study of immune evolution from preneoplasia to lung adenocarcinoma. Sequenced by immunoSEQ multiplex PCR; TCRdb stores in-frame clones only, minus some. The sample contains 6,000 or so clones, 70% to 80% of which appear only once. Sequenced: FFPE adjacent normal lung tissue. The receptors were gathered from a person aged 60-80 years with lung adenocarcinoma.

This clone was detected only once. The chain joins TRBV5-8 to TRBJ2-1; D is uncertain. Trimming took off 4 bases at V and 0 bases at J, with 17 bases between the two ends. The CDR3 length is 17 residues. Germline loops: CDR1 SGHTS, CDR2 YDEGEE. The CDR3: CASSTLTRLSSYNEQFF. DNA for the CDR3: TGTGCCAGCAGCACCCTGACTCGTTTAAGCTCCTACAATGAGCAGTTCTTC.

As to this clone: One end of the junction does not line up with germline, which may come from a read error. This chain joins TRBV7-7 and TRBJ2-3; possibly TRBD1 for D (5 bases). The CDR3 is 15 residues long. The germline V gene has CDR1 SSHAT and CDR2 FNYEAQ (reference sequence). For the CDR3, the DNA is TGTGCTAGCAGCCCAACGACAGCTAGCACAGATACGCAGTATTTT. Translated, it gives CASSPTTASTDTQYF.

The chain joins TRBV19 to TRBJ2-1, with D perhaps assigned TRBD1 or TRBD2 (5 bases each). Germline-derived CDR1 and CDR2 are LNHDA and SQIVND (reference sequence). The CDR3 spans 13 residues. Deletions cut 6 bases from V and 9 bases from J, with 15 bases between. In nucleotides, the CDR3 is TGTGCCAGTAGCCCCGGGACCGCTATTGAGCAGTTCTTC. Translated, it gives CASSPGTAIEQFF.

By share, this clone ranks as large. CDR3: CASSYSTSGMDEQFF. The CDR3 nucleotides read TGTGCCAGCAGTTACTCGACTAGCGGGATGGATGAGCAGTTCTTC. V usage is TRBV6-5 and J usage is TRBJ2-1; TRBD2 matches at 11 bases. The CDR3 covers 15 residues. Germline V CDR1 and CDR2: MNHEY, SVGAGI. J lost 8 bases, V lost 0 bases, and 3 bases had no gene match.

This chain joins TRBV10-1 and TRBJ1-1, with 7 bases identical to TRBD1. This CDR3 has 14 residues. Germline V gives CDR1 WNHNN, CDR2 SYGVQD (reference sequence). After removal of 6 bases from V and 1 base from J, the junction contained 5 bases not matched to a gene. This chain's CDR3 is CASRPTGTNTEAFF. The CDR3 bases are TGCGCCAGCAGACCGACAGGGACGAACACTGAAGCTTTCTTT.

This chain connects TRBV2 to TRBJ2-7; a possible D gene is TRBD2 (5 bases). The germline V gene encodes CDR1 SNHLY and CDR2 FYNNEI. CDR3 length: 13 residues. V was clipped by 4 bases and J by 2 bases, with 9 bases between them. CDR3 nucleotides: TGTGCCAGCAGTGTCGACGGGACCTACGAGCAGTACTTC. Translating it yields CASSVDGTYEQYF.

Here the CDR3 DNA reads TGTGCCAGCAGCGTAGAGTCAGGGGGCAGGTACGAGCAGTACTTC. It translates to CASSVESGGRYEQYF. This chain links TRBV9 with TRBJ2-7, with 8 bases identical to TRBD1. The trim removed 0 bases at V and 4 bases at J, leaving 6 bases unmatched. Germline-derived CDR1 and CDR2 are SGDLS and YYNGEE. This CDR3 spans 15 amino acids.

The rearrangement joins TRBV28 to TRBJ1-2; D unclear. The CDR3 length is 11 residues. Between the trimmed V and J ends, which lost 6 bases and 8 bases, there was a span of 10 bases. Germline loops: CDR1 MDHEN, CDR2 SYDVKM. CDR3 sequence reads: CASSRQVGYTF. As DNA, the CDR3 is TGTGCCAGCAGCCGGCAGGTGGGCTACACCTTC.

The chain is built from TRBV27 and TRBJ2-1, with 8 bases identical to TRBD2. The V gene's germline CDR1 is MNHEY and CDR2 SMNVEV (reference sequence). J gave up 0 bases and V 5 bases, and 12 bases lay outside the gene matches. The CDR3 totals 18 residues. The chain's CDR3 is CASSRVGGGAGSYNEQFF. The CDR3 bases are TGTGCCAGCAGTCGCGTCGGGGGGGGAGCGGGCTCCTACAATGAGCAGTTCTTC.

The genes are TRBV6-1 and TRBJ1-3, with D possibly matching TRBD1 (5 bases). The V and J ends lost 1 base and 2 bases respectively, with 9 bases between them. The CDR3 is made up of 15 amino acids. Germline lookup yields CDR1 MNHNS and CDR2 SASEGT. The CDR3 bases are TGTGCCAGCAGTGAAGATGGGGGTGCTGGAAACACCATATATTTT. Residues: CASSEDGGAGNTIYF.

The CDR3 protein is CASSQPDRVYEQYF. The CDR3 nucleotides read TGCGCCAGCAGCCAACCGGACAGGGTATACGAGCAGTACTTC. V and J are TRBV4-1 and TRBJ2-7, with 8 bases identical to TRBD1. CDR3 length equals 14 residues. Germline lookup yields CDR1 MGHRA and CDR2 YSYEKL. The ends lost 2 bases at V and 4 bases at J; junction bases unmatched: 4.

In this sample, this clone turned up a few times. The rearrangement links TRBV15 to TRBJ2-2; D is unclear. The germline CDR1 and CDR2 sequences are LNHNV and YYDKDF (reference sequence). Trimming cost V 1 base and J 7 bases, with 7 bases left between them. The CDR3 loop spans 13 amino acids. The CDR3: CATSRADFGELFF. The CDR3 DNA reads as TGTGCCACCAGCAGAGCGGATTTCGGGGAGCTGTTTTTT.

The rearrangement uses TRBV5-6 and TRBJ2-7, with 12 bases fitting TRBD2. There are 17 residues in the CDR3. Per the germline V gene, CDR1 is SGHDT and CDR2 is YYEEEE. The J segment lost 1 base and the V segment lost 0 bases, leaving 5 bases of the junction unmatched. The CDR3 coding sequence is TGTGCCAGCAGCTTGGGACTAGCGGGAGTGACTTCCTACGAGCAGTACTTC. As protein: CASSLGLAGVTSYEQYF.

This clone was observed a few times. CDR3 coding DNA: TGTGCCAGCAGTGAGCTAGCGTCAGCGAATGAGCAGTTCTTC. Amino acid sequence: CASSELASANEQFF. The gene calls are TRBV2 and TRBJ2-1; perhaps TRBD2 as D (6 bases). Germline V gives CDR1 SNHLY, CDR2 FYNNEI. The CDR3 length is 14 residues. Between the trimmed V and J ends, which lost 3 bases and 7 bases, there was a span of 13 bases. The full variable domain, its missing parts supplied by reference TRBV2 and TRBJ2-1, is EPEVTQTPSHQVTQMGQEVILRCVPISNHLYFYWYRQILGQKVEFLVSFYNNEISEKSEIFDDQFSVERPDGSNFTLKIRSTKLEDSAMYFCASSELASANEQFFGPGTRLTVL.

The chain is built from TRBV7-2 and TRBJ2-1, with 8 bases lining up with TRBD2. V shed 6 bases, J shed 6 bases, and the junction held 7 bases outside the gene matches. The CDR3 runs 14 residues. Germline V gene lookup returns CDR1 SGHTA and CDR2 FQGNSA. CDR3 bases: TGTGCCAGCAGGTCTAGCGGGTCGGGCAATGAGCAGTTCTTC. Its protein is CASRSSGSGNEQFF.

V usage is TRBV15 and J usage is TRBJ1-1; TRBD1 matches 7 bases. The CDR3 sequence is 16 residues long. The germline V gene has CDR1 LNHNV and CDR2 YYDKDF (reference sequence). The J segment lost 3 bases and the V segment lost 1 base, leaving 8 bases of the junction unmatched. Written as DNA, the CDR3 is TGTGCCACCAGCAGAGTACAGGGGTTAAGGCACACTGAAGCTTTCTTT. This encodes CATSRVQGLRHTEAFF.

This clone was observed a few times. The chain carries TRBV7-2 and TRBJ2-1, with 7 bases fitting TRBD1. Germline V gene data show CDR1 as SGHTA and CDR2 as FQGNSA. Losses at the gene ends were 4 bases for V and 10 bases for J; bases not matched to a gene: 13. The CDR3 is made up of 15 amino acids. The CDR3 sequence is CASSSRTGWPREQFF. CDR3 coding DNA: TGTGCCAGCAGCTCCCGGACAGGTTGGCCAAGAGAGCAGTTCTTC.

The rearrangement links TRBV5-6 to TRBJ2-7, with 10 bases identical to TRBD1. J gave up 3 bases and V 3 bases, and 3 bases lay outside the gene matches. The length of the CDR3 is 14 residues. Looked up from germline, CDR1 is SGHDT and CDR2 is YYEEEE. The CDR3 bases are TGTGCCAGCAGCTGGAGGACAGGGGGCTACGAGCAGTACTTC. Protein product: CASSWRTGGYEQYF.

The chain carries TRBV19 and TRBJ2-2, with D possibly matching TRBD1 (5 bases). Per the germline V gene, CDR1 is LNHDA and CDR2 is SQIVND (reference sequence). The CDR3 has 15 residues. V gave up 3 bases and J gave up 1 base, with 9 bases separating them. The CDR3 DNA follows: TGTGCCAGTAGTATGCAAGGGGAGAACACCGGGGAGCTGTTTTTT. Residues: CASSMQGENTGELFF.

V is TRBV4-1 and J is TRBJ1-1; TRBD1 matches at 8 bases. Germline CDR1 reads MGHRA; CDR2 reads YSYEKL. Trimming cost V 6 bases and J 5 bases; bases outside gene matches: 8. The CDR3 runs 14 residues. In nucleotides, the CDR3 is TGCGCCAGCAGGCGGACAGGGAGTCGAACTGAAGCTTTCTTT. This translates into CASRRTGSRTEAFF.

This clone was detected a few times. The genes are TRBV5-6 and TRBJ1-2, with D unresolved. CDR3 length equals 13 residues. The V gene's germline CDR1 is SGHDT and CDR2 YYEEEE. The germline V and J ends were trimmed by 7 bases and 7 bases, with 17 bases remaining between them. The CDR3 loop reads CASLMGAYGGYTF. CDR3 bases: TGTGCCAGCTTAATGGGAGCTTACGGTGGCTACACCTTC.

V usage is TRBV2 and J usage is TRBJ2-7, with TRBD2 identical over 9 bases. After removal of 4 bases from V and 4 bases from J, the junction contained 5 bases not matched to a gene. Per the germline V gene, CDR1 is SNHLY and CDR2 is FYNNEI. The CDR3 is made up of 14 amino acids. The CDR3 loop is CASSVLAGPYEQYF. In nucleotides, the CDR3 is TGTGCCAGCAGTGTGCTAGCGGGGCCTTACGAGCAGTACTTC.

The chain combines TRBV7-2 with TRBJ2-5; TRBD2 matches at 7 bases. This CDR3 comprises 15 residues. J was trimmed by 2 bases and V by 7 bases; bases with no gene match: 10. Germline V gene data show CDR1 as SGHTA and CDR2 as FQGNSA. In DNA form, the CDR3 reads TGTGCCAGCAAGGCCGAGGTGGGGGGGCAAGAGACCCAGTACTTC. This encodes CASKAEVGGQETQYF.

The chain employs TRBV5-6 and TRBJ2-1; D perhaps matches TRBD1 (5 bases). V was clipped by 4 bases and J by 0 bases, with 23 bases between them. The CDR3 length is 19 residues. Germline CDR1 is SGHDT and CDR2 is YYEEEE. CDR3 nucleotides: TGTGCCAGCAGCCCGCCCGTCATCTGGGGCCAAAGCTCCTACAATGAGCAGTTCTTC. This gives the protein CASSPPVIWGQSSYNEQFF.

The chain carries TRBV5-6 and TRBJ2-7; possibly TRBD2 for D (7 bases). The CDR3 has 15 amino acids. CDR1 is SGHDT and CDR2 is YYEEEE in the germline V gene. V was shortened by 4 bases and J by 3 bases, with 17 bases between the two germline ends. This chain's CDR3 is CASSLGGQGFYEQYF. CDR3 nucleotides: TGTGCCAGCAGCCTGGGGGGGCAAGGATTCTACGAGCAGTACTTC.

V gene TRBV2 combines with J gene TRBJ2-5; D may be TRBD1 (6 bases). V dropped 6 bases and J dropped 2 bases, with 10 bases sitting between them. This CDR3 has 13 amino acids. Germline V CDR1 and CDR2: SNHLY, FYNNEI. The CDR3: CASRRTEQETQYF. CDR3 in DNA: TGTGCCAGCAGGCGGACAGAACAAGAGACCCAGTACTTC.

The chain carries TRBV6-5 and TRBJ1-5; no definite D call. The germline V gene encodes CDR1 MNHEY and CDR2 SVGAGI. Trimming removed 6 bases from V and 1 base from J, with 10 bases in between. CDR3 length equals 14 residues. CDR3 sequence (DNA): TGTGCCAGCAGGGACGGTAACAGCAATCAGCCCCAGCATTTT. The encoded protein is CASRDGNSNQPQHF.